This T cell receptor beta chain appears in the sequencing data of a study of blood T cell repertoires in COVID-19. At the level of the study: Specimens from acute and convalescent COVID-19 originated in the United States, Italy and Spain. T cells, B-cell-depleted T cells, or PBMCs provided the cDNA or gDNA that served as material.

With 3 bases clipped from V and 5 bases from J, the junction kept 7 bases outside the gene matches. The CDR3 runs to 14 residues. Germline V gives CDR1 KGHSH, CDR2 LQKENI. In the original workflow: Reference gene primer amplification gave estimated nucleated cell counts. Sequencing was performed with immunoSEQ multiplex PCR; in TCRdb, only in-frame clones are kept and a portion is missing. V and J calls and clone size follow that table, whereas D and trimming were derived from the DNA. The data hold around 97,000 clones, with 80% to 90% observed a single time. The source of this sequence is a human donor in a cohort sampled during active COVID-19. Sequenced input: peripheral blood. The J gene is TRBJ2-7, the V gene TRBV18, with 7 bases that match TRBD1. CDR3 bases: TGTGCCAGCTCACCCGAGACAGGGTTTGACGAGCAGTACTTC. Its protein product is CASSPETGFDEQYF.